This T cell receptor beta chain comes out of a study of blood T cell repertoires in COVID-19. On the study more broadly: Researchers got acute and convalescent COVID-19 samples from the United States, Italy and Spain. T cells, B-cell-depleted T cells, or PBMCs provided the cDNA or gDNA that served as material.

How the authors handled the data: It was from reference gene primer amplification that nucleated cell counts were estimated. Data came from immunoSEQ multiplex PCR; TCRdb stores just in-frame clones and leaves some out. The V and J calls and the clone size are those of that table, but D and trimming were determined from the DNA. This table has more than 80,000 clones, about 83% appearing once. Sequenced sample: peripheral blood. The receptor comes from a woman in her seventies with acute or convalescent COVID-19.

The CDR3 sequence is CASSLTGTGTYEQYF. As DNA, the CDR3 is TGTGCCAGCTCACTAACCGGGACAGGGACGTACGAGCAGTACTTC. The chain employs TRBV18 and TRBJ2-7, with 9 bases that match TRBD1. This CDR3 contains 15 residues. From germline, CDR1 is KGHSH and CDR2 LQKENI. The ends lost 4 bases at V and 4 bases at J; junction bases unmatched: 8.